Below are 17 T cell receptor beta chains sequenced from a single sample in a study of blood T cell repertoires in COVID-19. Generated by immunoSEQ multiplex PCR, the TCRdb table keeps only in-frame clones and is missing some. The table has approximately 73,000 clones, roughly nine tenths seen once; the top ten hold approximately 1.9%. Sequenced sample: peripheral blood. Receptors originate from an older woman with acute or convalescent COVID-19.

The chain carries TRBV7-6 and TRBJ2-3; 8 bases map to TRBD2. Germline V gene lookup returns CDR1 SGHVS and CDR2 FNYEAQ. This CDR3 has 15 residues. V trimming: 8 bases; J trimming: 0 bases; junction bases outside the gene matches: 7. For the CDR3, the DNA is TGTGCCAGCGGGGGACTAGACTCTAGCACAGATACGCAGTATTTT. Amino acids: CASGGLDSSTDTQYF. The entire variable domain, with the rest obtained from reference TRBV7-6 and TRBJ2-3, is as follows: GAGVSQSPRYKVTKRGQDVALRCDPISGHVSLYWYRQALGQGPEFLTYFNYEAQQDKSGLPNDRFSAERPEGSISTLTIQRTEQRDSAMYRCASGGLDSSTDTQYFGPGTRLTVL.

CDR3 sequence reads: CASSLSPTHEQYF. CDR3 nucleotide sequence: TGTGCCAGCAGCCTCTCCCCCACTCACGAGCAGTACTTC. This chain connects TRBV5-6 to TRBJ2-7; D ambiguous. Between the trimmed V and J ends, which lost 4 bases and 5 bases, there was a span of 13 bases. The CDR3 is 13 amino acids. Germline V lookup: CDR1 SGHDT, CDR2 YYEEEE.

This sequence joins TRBV25-1 and TRBJ2-7; D possibly corresponds to TRBD2 (7 bases). CDR1 is MGHDK, CDR2 SYGVNS, per germline. V was cut by 4 bases and J by 0 bases, with 16 bases left in between. The CDR3 has 16 residues. The CDR3 nucleotides are TGTGCCAGCAGTGCCTCGGGGGGCCCCAGCTCCTACGAGCAGTACTTC. Its translation is CASSASGGPSSYEQYF.

CDR3 nucleotides: TGTGCCAGCAGTGGGTCGGGGATTGAATATGGCTACACCTTC. Residues: CASSGSGIEYGYTF. The chain employs TRBV6-2 or TRBV6-3 and TRBJ1-2; D is unclear. CDR1 and CDR2 from the germline V gene are MNHEY and SVGEGT. V was shortened by 5 bases and J by 5 bases, with 15 bases between the two germline ends. This CDR3 spans 14 amino acids.

The chain recombines TRBV29-1 with TRBJ2-3; TRBD2 is a possible D gene (6 bases). Per the germline V gene, CDR1 is SQVTM and CDR2 is ANQGSEA. Trimming removed 3 bases from V and 6 bases from J, with 13 bases in between. CDR3 length equals 13 residues. The CDR3 spells CSVDAGSMDTQYF. DNA for the CDR3: TGCAGCGTTGATGCGGGGAGCATGGATACGCAGTATTTT.

The CDR3: CASSLYDSSYEQYF. Here the CDR3 DNA reads TGTGCCAGCAGCTTGTATGACAGCTCCTACGAGCAGTACTTC. V is TRBV5-6 and J is TRBJ2-7; possible D gene TRBD1, 5 bases. The CDR3 has 14 residues. The germline CDR1 and CDR2 sequences are SGHDT and YYEEEE. V lost 1 base, J lost 0 bases, and 8 bases lay in between.

The chain employs TRBV7-2 and TRBJ1-5, with TRBD1 identical over 7 bases. The CDR3 runs 15 residues. V was clipped by 0 bases and J by 5 bases; unmatched bases: 4. CDR1 is SGHTA, CDR2 FQGNSA, per germline. Here the CDR3 reads CASSLAFRGDQPQHF. In nucleotides, the CDR3 is TGTGCCAGCAGCTTAGCTTTCAGGGGGGATCAGCCCCAGCATTTT.

This chain's CDR3 is CASSLEAGGVLGEQFF. In nucleotides, the CDR3 is TGTGCCAGCAGCTTGGAGGCGGGAGGGGTGCTGGGTGAGCAGTTCTTC. The chain uses TRBV11-2 and TRBJ2-1; 9 bases line up with TRBD2. The CDR3 has 16 amino acids. Trimming at V came to 3 bases and at J to 9 bases, leaving 12 bases not matched to a gene. Germline-derived CDR1 and CDR2 are SGHAT and FQNNGV.

The rearrangement links TRBV25-1 to TRBJ1-2; 9 bases map to TRBD1. V lost 3 bases to trimming and J lost 2 bases; unmatched junction nucleotides: 4. CDR3 length: 15 residues. The germline V gene encodes CDR1 MGHDK and CDR2 SYGVNS. CDR3 loop: CASSDDRGWNYGYTF. CDR3 DNA: TGTGCCAGCAGTGATGACAGGGGGTGGAACTATGGCTACACCTTC.

This chain connects TRBV6-6 to TRBJ2-3, with D unclear. The germline V gene has CDR1 MNHNY and CDR2 SVGAGI (reference sequence). V lost 8 bases to trimming and J lost 2 bases, with 8 bases between them. The CDR3 covers 12 residues. For the CDR3, the DNA is TGTGCCAGCGCCCGCGACACAGATACGCAGTATTTT. Translation gives CASARDTDTQYF.

Only a few counts were recorded for this clone. V usage is TRBV9 and J usage is TRBJ2-7, with D perhaps TRBD1 (5 bases). V lost 4 bases and J lost 2, with 13 bases in between. This CDR3 has 14 amino acids. Germline lookup yields CDR1 SGDLS and CDR2 YYNGEE. CDR3 nucleotides: TGTGCCAGCAGCTATGACAGCGTTCCCTACGAGCAGTACTTC. Translated: CASSYDSVPYEQYF.

The rearrangement uses TRBV28 and TRBJ1-1, with D possibly being TRBD1 (6 bases). With 5 bases removed from V and 10 bases from J, the gap between germline ends came to 20 bases. The CDR3 consists of 14 residues. Germline V CDR1 and CDR2: MDHEN, SYDVKM. CDR3 bases: TGTGCCAGCAGTCCATCCGGGACAAGGCTCCCAGCTTTCTTT. Its translation is CASSPSGTRLPAFF.

The chain employs TRBV7-2 and TRBJ2-7, with 9 bases fitting TRBD1. Germline CDR1 is SGHTA and CDR2 is FQGNSA. The V segment lost 1 base and the J segment 1 base; nucleotides outside the gene matches: 2. This CDR3 region has 15 residues. Written as DNA, the CDR3 is TGTGCCAGCAGCTTAGAGGGGACAGGGTCCTACGAGCAGTACTTC. This encodes CASSLEGTGSYEQYF.

The J gene is TRBJ2-5, the V gene TRBV6-6; D perhaps matches TRBD1 (6 bases). The CDR3 covers 14 residues. Per the germline V gene, CDR1 is MNHNY and CDR2 is SVGAGI (reference sequence). V shed 8 bases and J shed 4 bases, with 17 bases lying between them. DNA of the CDR3: TGTGCCAGCCAGAGAGCGACAGGAGGAGAGACCCAGTACTTC. Its protein is CASQRATGGETQYF.

The rearrangement links TRBV7-8 to TRBJ1-2, with TRBD1 matching over 10 bases. There are 14 residues in the CDR3. From germline, CDR1 is SGHVS and CDR2 FQNEAQ. V lost 5 bases and J lost 7; bases outside the gene matches: 7. For the CDR3, the DNA is TGTGCCAGCAGCCAAATGGACAGGGGGTTTGGCTACACCTTC. This sequence encodes CASSQMDRGFGYTF.

This clone was picked up a small number of times. The chain couples TRBV5-4 to TRBJ1-1; tentatively, D is TRBD1 (6 bases). The V end lost 4 bases, the J end lost 7 bases, and 11 bases lay between the germline ends. The germline gives CDR1 SGHNT, CDR2 YYREEE (reference sequence). The CDR3 loop spans 12 amino acids. The CDR3 sequence: CASSVDRSEAFF. The CDR3 region has the DNA TGTGCCAGCAGCGTCGACAGGAGTGAAGCTTTCTTT.

This clone was counted only a few times. The chain employs TRBV6-5 and TRBJ2-2; D gene uncertain. The germline CDR1 and CDR2 sequences are MNHEY and SVGAGI. CDR3 length: 13 amino acids. V lost 2 bases and J lost 6, with 7 bases in between. The DNA of the CDR3 is TGTGCCAGCAGTTACGACAATTCCGGGGAGCTGTTTTTT. This gives the protein CASSYDNSGELFF.